Described below is a single TCR beta chain sequence and its context. Germline is not matched at one junction end, which may reflect a read error. These data originate in a study of tumor-infiltrating lymphocytes in primary liver carcinoma. This CDR3 is built from 12 residues. CDR1 is PRHDT, CDR2 FYEKMQ, per germline (reference sequence). For each extraction, RNA and DNA were obtained together from around 18-30 mg of unsorted bulk tissue. The input was about 500 ng total RNA; TCR beta cDNA was made from it with a constant-region primer. Researchers made the TCR beta libraries by running three nested multiplex PCR rounds with slightly modified ARM-PCR. The first two PCR rounds used TRBV1-TRBV30 forward primers with a C-beta reverse primer, around 10 cycles each. TCRdb reprocessed the multiplex PCR reads with MiXCR, giving one entry per CDR3 protein. The sample consists of roughly 120,000 distinct CDR3 sequences, approximately 68% of them appearing once.

The V call is TRBV13, the J call TRBJ1-5; D is unresolved. This TCR was sampled from an older woman with primary liver carcinoma and hepatitis B virus infection. Sequencing used tumor-adjacent normal liver tissue. CDR3 region: CASSLLGGPLHF. As DNA, the CDR3 is TGTGCCAGCAGTTTATTGGGTGGGCCCCTGCATTTT.